The 17 T cell receptor beta chains reported below all come from one sample, sequenced in a study of T cells after yellow fever vaccination. TCRdb called the 5' RACE reads again in MiXCR, with one record for every CDR3 protein. This sample has 450,000 to 650,000 distinct CDR3 sequences; roughly 13% occur once, and the top ten carry roughly an eighth. The material sequenced was PBMCs, taken on the day of the yellow fever booster vaccination. These receptors were collected from a man in his thirties or forties who received the YFV17D yellow fever vaccine.

This clonotype occurred a few times. The V gene is TRBV29-1, the J gene TRBJ2-3, with 9 bases matching TRBD1. Trimming cost V 6 bases and J 6 bases; bases outside gene matches: 13. This CDR3 has 15 residues. The germline V gene encodes CDR1 SQVTM and CDR2 ANQGSEA. CDR3: CSVQQGARRPDTQYF. Written as DNA, the CDR3 is TGCAGCGTACAACAGGGGGCAAGGAGGCCCGATACGCAGTATTTT.

This clonotype was detected a few times. The rearrangement joins TRBV5-1 to TRBJ2-5; D might be TRBD1 (5 bases). V was clipped by 2 bases and J by 5 bases, with 19 bases between them. CDR1 is SGHRS and CDR2 is YFSETQ in the germline V gene. The CDR3 spans 16 residues. The CDR3 nucleotides are TGCGCCAGCAGCTTAGGGGTCGGCCACAGCTCGGAGACCCAGTACTTC. Translating gives CASSLGVGHSSETQYF.

This clonotype was observed a few times. V gene TRBV10-3 combines with J gene TRBJ2-7, with D possibly matching TRBD1 (6 bases). The V and J ends lost 6 bases and 6 bases respectively, with 12 bases between them. Germline CDR1 ENHRY, CDR2 SYGVKD. The CDR3 has 12 residues. CDR3 nucleotides: TGTGCCATCAGCGCCGGACAGATCGAGCAGTACTTC. Its protein product is CAISAGQIEQYF.

This clonotype was detected ten times or more. This chain uses TRBV4-2 with TRBJ2-3, with TRBD2 matching over 10 bases. CDR1 is LGHNA and CDR2 is YNFKEQ in the germline V gene. The CDR3 has 16 residues. V shed 1 base and J 4 bases; nucleotides not matched to a gene: 5. CDR3 sequence reads: CASSQAGTSVPDTQYF. As DNA, the CDR3 is TGTGCCAGCAGCCAAGCTGGGACTAGCGTGCCAGATACGCAGTATTTT.

A few counts support this clonotype. The genes are TRBV7-9 and TRBJ1-1; D is uncertain. Germline CDR1 is SEHNR and CDR2 is FQNEAQ (reference sequence). The germline V and J ends were trimmed by 2 bases and 8 bases, with 9 bases remaining between them. This CDR3 contains 12 residues. The CDR3 loop reads CASSLLGVEAFF. The CDR3 nucleotides are TGTGCCAGCAGCTTACTCGGGGTCGAAGCTTTCTTT.

This clonotype has ten or more counts. The chain couples TRBV5-1 to TRBJ1-5; the D gene is possibly TRBD1 (5 bases). Trimming shortened V by 0 bases and J by 3 bases, and 7 bases separated the two germline ends. This CDR3 is built from 14 residues. The germline V gene has CDR1 SGHRS and CDR2 YFSETQ. The CDR3 reads CASSLEGSNQPQHF. The CDR3 bases are TGCGCCAGCAGCTTGGAGGGGTCCAATCAGCCCCAGCATTTT.

This clonotype appeared a few times. The rearrangement links TRBV2 to TRBJ2-7; 7 positions agree with TRBD2. The germline V gene has CDR1 SNHLY and CDR2 FYNNEI. Unmatched junction bases numbered 3, after V lost 0 bases and J lost 1 base. This CDR3 is built from 15 residues. The CDR3 DNA sequence: TGTGCCAGCAGTGAAGCGGGAGGGAGGTCCTACGAGCAGTACTTC. Its translation: CASSEAGGRSYEQYF.

The rearrangement links TRBV5-6 to TRBJ2-5; TRBD1 agrees at 8 bases. Germline V gene data show CDR1 as SGHDT and CDR2 as YYEEEE. The CDR3 runs 16 residues. The V segment lost 0 bases and the J segment 3 bases; nucleotides outside the gene matches: 7. As DNA, the CDR3 is TGTGCCAGCAGCTTGGCGGGGGAGACAGGGGAAGAGACCCAGTACTTC. Its protein is CASSLAGETGEETQYF.

This clonotype was observed a handful of times. The V gene is TRBV28, the J gene TRBJ2-4; either TRBD1 or TRBD2 may supply D (5 bases each). The length of the CDR3 is 15 residues. Germline V CDR1 and CDR2: MDHEN, SYDVKM. V dropped 1 base and J dropped 8 bases, with 15 bases sitting between them. The CDR3 protein is CASSLSDRRADIQYF. CDR3 DNA sequence: TGTGCCAGCAGTTTATCCGACAGAAGAGCGGACATTCAGTACTTC.

This clonotype has only a few counts. The V call is TRBV4-1, the J call TRBJ2-7; 9 bases are a match to TRBD2. CDR1 and CDR2 (germline): MGHRA, YSYEKL. The CDR3 runs 15 residues. V dropped 1 base and J dropped 4; count of bases not matched to a gene: 5. The CDR3 nucleotides read TGCGCCAGCAGCCAAGTAGCGGGAGAAGTGTACGAGCAGTACTTC. Protein: CASSQVAGEVYEQYF.

The chain couples TRBV5-1 to TRBJ2-7; D unclear. The CDR3 is 15 residues long. V shed 4 bases and J shed 6 bases, with 20 bases lying between them. CDR1 and CDR2 (germline): SGHRS, YFSETQ. CDR3 sequence: CASSAQTPRVTEQYF. CDR3 in DNA: TGCGCCAGCAGCGCGCAGACACCCCGTGTCACCGAGCAGTACTTC.

This chain links TRBV5-1 with TRBJ2-7; D not certain. This CDR3 contains 17 residues. V lost 0 bases, J lost 3 bases, and 19 bases lay in between. The germline CDR1 and CDR2 sequences are SGHRS and YFSETQ. The chain's CDR3 is CASSLEILSPYHYEQYF. DNA of the CDR3: TGCGCCAGCAGCTTGGAGATTCTGTCACCATACCACTACGAGCAGTACTTC.

The chain carries TRBV6-5 and TRBJ2-1; maybe TRBD2 (7 bases). The CDR3 loop spans 12 amino acids. With 7 bases removed from V and 6 bases from J, the gap between germline ends came to 10 bases. CDR1 and CDR2 (germline): MNHEY, SVGAGI. This chain's CDR3 is CASKRGGNEQFF. CDR3 nucleotides: TGTGCCAGCAAGAGGGGGGGCAATGAGCAGTTCTTC.

The chain recombines TRBV6-1 with TRBJ2-7; 9 bases align to TRBD2. The CDR3 contains 15 residues. V shed 5 bases, J shed 2 bases, and the junction held 7 bases outside the gene matches. Germline lookup yields CDR1 MNHNS and CDR2 SASEGT. CDR3 nucleotide sequence: TGTGCCAGCAGTCGTACTAGCGGGCCTACCTACGAGCAGTACTTC. Protein sequence: CASSRTSGPTYEQYF.

This clonotype came up many times. The chain joins TRBV7-9 to TRBJ2-7; 8 bases match TRBD2. Unmatched junction bases numbered 3, after V lost 4 bases and J lost 7 bases. The CDR3 loop spans 12 amino acids. Germline V gene lookup returns CDR1 SEHNR and CDR2 FQNEAQ (reference sequence). This CDR3 is CASSWLAGEQYF. The CDR3 coding sequence is TGTGCCAGCAGCTGGTTAGCGGGAGAGCAGTACTTC. Full variable domain (rest looked up from reference TRBV7-9 and TRBJ2-7): DTGVSQNPRHKITKRGQNVTFRCDPISEHNRLYWYRQTLGQGPEFLTYFQNEAQLEKSRLLSDRFSAERPKGSFSTLEIQRTEQGDSAMYLCASSWLAGEQYFGPGTRLTVT.

The genes are TRBV6-2 or TRBV6-3 and TRBJ2-1, with a possible D match to TRBD1 (6 bases). This CDR3 region has 11 residues. From germline, CDR1 is MNHEY and CDR2 SVGEGT. V was trimmed by 6 bases and J by 15 bases, leaving 15 bases between them. The chain's CDR3 is CASSPTGLLFF. For the CDR3, the DNA is TGTGCCAGCAGCCCCACAGGGTTGCTGTTCTTC.

The table lists this clonotype with a few counts. The rearrangement links TRBV29-1 to TRBJ2-6; D possibly matches TRBD1 or TRBD2 (6 bases each). V was pared by 8 bases and J by 0 bases, with 14 bases between. The CDR3 contains 15 residues. Germline values: CDR1 SQVTM, CDR2 ANQGSEA. The CDR3 DNA is TGCAGCACATGGGGGGACACCTCTGGGGCCAACGTCCTGACTTTC. This sequence encodes CSTWGDTSGANVLTF.